This T cell receptor beta chain comes out of a study of CD8 T cells in Susac syndrome. Findings and caveats of the study: The study conceded that relatively few individuals underwent its TCR sequencing and HLA analysis.

With regard to this clonotype: Its antigen is undetermined.

Random hexamers were used to reverse transcribe an amount of roughly 0.5 to 1 ug RNA. The amplification used immunoSEQ multiplex PCR on TCR beta CDR3; it spanned 54 Vbeta and 13 Jbeta. MiXCR, run by TCRdb on the immunoSEQ multiplex PCR reads, gives a single entry per CDR3 protein. In the table there are just over 300,000 distinct CDR3 sequences, 92% of which are singletons. The V end was cut by 5 bases, the J end by 10 bases, with 17 bases between. Germline V lookup: CDR1 LNHDA, CDR2 SQIVND (reference sequence). The CDR3 runs to 14 residues. This sequence originates from a human donor with multiple sclerosis. The sample taken for sequencing was CD4+ T cells from PBMCs. The V call is TRBV19, the J call TRBJ1-4, with D maybe TRBD1 (5 bases). CDR3 region: CASSLKGQGGKLFF. In DNA form, the CDR3 reads TGTGCCAGTAGTCTAAAGGGCCAGGGAGGAAAACTGTTTTTT.